This TCR beta chain was sequenced for a study of T cells after yellow fever vaccination. Overall study findings and caveats: Most primary-vaccination clones recurred post-booster (around 97% CD4, 88% CD8).

TCRdb recomputed calls from the 5' RACE reads with MiXCR, one row per CDR3 protein. The table lists 250,000 to 400,000 distinct CDR3 sequences, about 4.5% of them singletons. The CDR3 totals 14 residues. V was clipped by 0 bases and J by 0 bases, with 9 bases between them. CDR1 is DFQATT, CDR2 SNEGSKA, per germline (reference sequence). Concerning this clonotype: Its target is not known.

The chain carries TRBV20-1 and TRBJ2-7; a possible D gene is TRBD2 (5 bases). This specimen was PBMCs, taken 15 days after the yellow fever booster vaccination. This TCR derives from a man between 18 and 29 years old who received the YFV17D yellow fever vaccine. The CDR3 region has the DNA TGCAGTGCTAGAGATGTAGGGAGCTCCTACGAGCAGTACTTC. This codes for CSARDVGSSYEQYF.